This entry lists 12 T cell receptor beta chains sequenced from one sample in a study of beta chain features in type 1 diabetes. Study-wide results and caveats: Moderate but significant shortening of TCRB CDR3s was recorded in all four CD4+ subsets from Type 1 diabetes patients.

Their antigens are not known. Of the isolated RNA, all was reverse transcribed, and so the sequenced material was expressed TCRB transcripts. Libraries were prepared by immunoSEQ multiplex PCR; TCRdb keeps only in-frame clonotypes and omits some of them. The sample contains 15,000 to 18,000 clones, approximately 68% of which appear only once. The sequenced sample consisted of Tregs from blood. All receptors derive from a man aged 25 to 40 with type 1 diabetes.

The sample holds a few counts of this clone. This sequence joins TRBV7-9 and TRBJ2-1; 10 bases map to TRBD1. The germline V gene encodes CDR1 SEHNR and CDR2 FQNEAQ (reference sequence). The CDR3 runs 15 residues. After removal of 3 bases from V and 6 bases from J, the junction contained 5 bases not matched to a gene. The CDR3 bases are TGTGCCAGCAGCTTCGGGGACAGGGGACCCAATGAGCAGTTCTTC. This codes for CASSFGDRGPNEQFF.

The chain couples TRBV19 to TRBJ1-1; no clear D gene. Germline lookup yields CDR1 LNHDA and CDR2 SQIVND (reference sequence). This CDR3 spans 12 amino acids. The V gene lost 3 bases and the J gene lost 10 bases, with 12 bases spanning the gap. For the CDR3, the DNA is TGTGCCAGTAGTATGCCTCTCCGGGGAGCTTTCTTT. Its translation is CASSMPLRGAFF.

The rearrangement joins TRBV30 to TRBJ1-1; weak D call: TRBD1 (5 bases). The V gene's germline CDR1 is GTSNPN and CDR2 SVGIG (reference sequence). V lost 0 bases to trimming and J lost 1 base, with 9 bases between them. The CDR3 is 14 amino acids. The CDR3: CAWSVGLRNTEAFF. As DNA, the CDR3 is TGTGCCTGGAGTGTGGGGCTCAGGAACACTGAAGCTTTCTTT.

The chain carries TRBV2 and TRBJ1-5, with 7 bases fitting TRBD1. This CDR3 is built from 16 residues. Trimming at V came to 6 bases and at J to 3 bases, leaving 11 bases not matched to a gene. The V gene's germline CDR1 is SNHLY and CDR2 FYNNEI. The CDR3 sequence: CASSPTTGLNNQPQHF. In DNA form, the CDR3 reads TGTGCCAGCAGCCCTACGACAGGGTTGAACAATCAGCCCCAGCATTTT.

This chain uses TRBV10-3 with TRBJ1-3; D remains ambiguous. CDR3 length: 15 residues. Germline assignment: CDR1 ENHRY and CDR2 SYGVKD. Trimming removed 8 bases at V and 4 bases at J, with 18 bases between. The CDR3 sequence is CAIARGLGQGNTIYF. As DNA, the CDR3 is TGTGCCATCGCCCGTGGACTAGGGCAGGGAAACACCATATATTTT.

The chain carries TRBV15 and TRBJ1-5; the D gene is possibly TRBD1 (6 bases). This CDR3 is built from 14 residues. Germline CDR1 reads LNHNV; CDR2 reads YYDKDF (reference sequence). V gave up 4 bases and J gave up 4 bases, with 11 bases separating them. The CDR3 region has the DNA TGTGCCACCAGCACGGGGGGGACAAATCAGCCCCAGCATTTT. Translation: CATSTGGTNQPQHF.

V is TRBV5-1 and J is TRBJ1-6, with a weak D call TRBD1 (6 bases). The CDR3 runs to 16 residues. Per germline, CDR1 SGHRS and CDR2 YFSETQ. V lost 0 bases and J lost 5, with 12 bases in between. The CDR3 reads CASSLAGGLNNSPLHF. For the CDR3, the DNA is TGCGCCAGCAGCTTGGCCGGGGGGCTCAATAATTCACCCCTCCACTTT.

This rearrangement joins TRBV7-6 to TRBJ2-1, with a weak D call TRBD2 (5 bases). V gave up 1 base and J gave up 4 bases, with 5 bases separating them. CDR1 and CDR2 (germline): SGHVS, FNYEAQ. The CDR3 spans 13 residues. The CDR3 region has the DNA TGTGCCAGCAGCTTAGAGCGGTACAATGAGCAGTTCTTC. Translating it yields CASSLERYNEQFF. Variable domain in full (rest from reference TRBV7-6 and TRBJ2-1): GAGVSQSPRYKVTKRGQDVALRCDPISGHVSLYWYRQALGQGPEFLTYFNYEAQQDKSGLPNDRFSAERPEGSISTLTIQRTEQRDSAMYRCASSLERYNEQFFGPGTRLTVL.

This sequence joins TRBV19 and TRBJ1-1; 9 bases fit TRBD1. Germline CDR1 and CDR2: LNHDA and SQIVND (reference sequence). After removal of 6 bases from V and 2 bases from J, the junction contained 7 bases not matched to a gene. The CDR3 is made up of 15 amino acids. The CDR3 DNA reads TGTGCCAGTAGCCTATATACAGGGGGCAACACTGAAGCTTTCTTT. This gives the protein CASSLYTGGNTEAFF.

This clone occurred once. The CDR3 sequence is CAWGDRGYGYTF. In nucleotides, the CDR3 is TGTGCCTGGGGGGACAGGGGATATGGCTACACCTTC. The chain carries TRBV30 and TRBJ1-2; 10 nucleotides agree with TRBD1. The ends lost 5 bases at V and 5 bases at J; junction bases unmatched: 2. Germline lookup yields CDR1 GTSNPN and CDR2 SVGIG (reference sequence). CDR3 length: 12 residues.

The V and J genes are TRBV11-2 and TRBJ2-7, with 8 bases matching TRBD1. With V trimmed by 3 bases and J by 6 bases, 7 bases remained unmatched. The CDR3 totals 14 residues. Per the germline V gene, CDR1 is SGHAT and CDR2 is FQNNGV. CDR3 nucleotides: TGTGCCAGCAGCTTTCAGGGGGCCGATTCCGAGCAGTACTTC. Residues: CASSFQGADSEQYF.

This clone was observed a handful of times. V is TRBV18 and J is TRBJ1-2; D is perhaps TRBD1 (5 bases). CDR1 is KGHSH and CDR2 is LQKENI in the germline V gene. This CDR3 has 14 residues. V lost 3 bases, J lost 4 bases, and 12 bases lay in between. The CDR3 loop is CASSPSQEFYGYTF. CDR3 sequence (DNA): TGTGCCAGCTCACCCTCACAGGAGTTCTATGGCTACACCTTC.